This TCR beta chain was sequenced for a study of T cells after yellow fever vaccination. TCRdb passed the 5' RACE reads through MiXCR, listing each CDR3 protein once. In the table there are some 99,000 distinct CDR3 sequences, under 7% of which are singletons. V was clipped by 4 bases and J by 2 bases; unmatched bases: 4. The CDR3 spans 13 residues. Per germline, CDR1 SQVTM and CDR2 ANQGSEA. The clonotype comes from a man aged 18-30 years who received the YFV17D yellow fever vaccine. The V gene is TRBV29-1, the J gene TRBJ2-5, with 7 bases aligning to TRBD2. Sequenced material: CD8+ T cells sorted from PBMCs, taken 10 days after the yellow fever booster vaccination. CDR3 in amino acids: CSVVLAEQETQYF. The CDR3 DNA reads as TGCAGCGTTGTTCTAGCGGAGCAAGAGACCCAGTACTTC.